The clone carrying this TCR beta chain was recorded many times. Antigen unknown. This record comes from a study of T-cell memory formation after mild COVID-19. This CDR3 is 15 amino acids long. V was cut by 0 bases and J by 3 bases, with 12 bases left in between. Germline CDR1 and CDR2: SGHRS and YFSETQ. Notes on the study in general: Second-wave clones that peaked on day 37 lacked confirmed SARS-CoV-2 specificity. Cross-reactive memory seemingly joined, as some responding clones were found in pre-infection memory.

Using its own MiXCR run on the 5' RACE reads, TCRdb lists one record per CDR3 protein. The sample contains about 390,000 distinct CDR3 sequences, roughly 15% of which appear only once. This clonotype originated in a man aged 18 to 29 who had mild COVID-19 (a few samples of this study predate the infection). Cell type and time point are not known. The rearrangement joins TRBV5-1 to TRBJ1-1; D possibly corresponds to TRBD1 (5 bases). The sample comprised PBMCs or a T cell subset sorted from them (not recorded which). The CDR3, as DNA: TGCGCCAGCAGCTTGGCCGGGGGACGCGACACTGAAGCTTTCTTT. This translates into CASSLAGGRDTEAFF. Based on the CDR3 plus reference TRBV5-1 and TRBJ1-1, the full variable domain is KAGVTQTPRYLIKTRGQQVTLSCSPISGHRSVSWYQQTPGQGLQFLFEYFSETQRNKGNFPGRFSGRQFSNSRSEMNVSTLELGDSALYLCASSLAGGRDTEAFFGQGTRLTVV.